Reported below is one T cell receptor (beta chain). Its specificity is not known. The sample comes from a study of cytomegalovirus exposure and HLA in healthy donors. The study's findings and limits: A later analysis reportedly identified an Asian-associated ancestry cluster as carrying fewer N-insertions than the approximately 710-donor mean. A link between a missense DCLRE1C variant and TCR beta V- and J-gene trimming emerged from a later analysis. Cytomegalovirus association was listed for approximately 150 TCR beta chains.

The primer mix had 60 Vbeta and 13 Jbeta primers. Measured with immunoSEQ multiplex PCR; TCRdb has only the in-frame clones, and not every one. The profile covers 150,000 to 200,000 clones, with roughly four fifths appearing a single time and approximately 2% taken by the ten largest. Each donor's status was that of a healthy bone marrow donor. Germline V lookup: CDR1 LNHNV, CDR2 YYDKDF (reference sequence). The CDR3 consists of 14 residues. V gave up 5 bases and J gave up 4 bases, with 14 bases separating them. The sequenced sample consisted of PBMCs. This receptor was taken from a woman aged 25 to 39 in good health and CMV-seropositive. V gene TRBV15 combines with J gene TRBJ2-5; TRBD1 is a possible D gene (6 bases). The CDR3 nucleotides are TGTGCCACCAGCCTTCGACAGGTCCCAGAGACCCAGTACTTC. Its protein is CATSLRQVPETQYF.